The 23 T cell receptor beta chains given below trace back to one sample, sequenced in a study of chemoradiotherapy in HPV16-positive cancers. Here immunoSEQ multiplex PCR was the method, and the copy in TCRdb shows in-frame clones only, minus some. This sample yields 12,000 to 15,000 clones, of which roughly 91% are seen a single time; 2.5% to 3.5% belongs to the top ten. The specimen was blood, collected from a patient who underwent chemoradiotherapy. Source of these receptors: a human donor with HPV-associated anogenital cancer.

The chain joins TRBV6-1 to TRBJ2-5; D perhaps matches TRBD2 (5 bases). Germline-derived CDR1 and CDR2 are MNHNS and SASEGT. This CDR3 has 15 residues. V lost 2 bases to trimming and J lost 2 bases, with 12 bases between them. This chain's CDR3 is CASSENPGLQETQYF. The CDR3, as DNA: TGTGCCAGCAGTGAAAACCCCGGACTGCAAGAGACCCAGTACTTC.

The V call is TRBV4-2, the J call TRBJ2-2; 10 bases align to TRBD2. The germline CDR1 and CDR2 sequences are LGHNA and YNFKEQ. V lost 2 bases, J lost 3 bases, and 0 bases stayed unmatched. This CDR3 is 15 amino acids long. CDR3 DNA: TGTGCCAGCAGCCAACTAGCGGGGGACACCGGGGAGCTGTTTTTT. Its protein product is CASSQLAGDTGELFF.

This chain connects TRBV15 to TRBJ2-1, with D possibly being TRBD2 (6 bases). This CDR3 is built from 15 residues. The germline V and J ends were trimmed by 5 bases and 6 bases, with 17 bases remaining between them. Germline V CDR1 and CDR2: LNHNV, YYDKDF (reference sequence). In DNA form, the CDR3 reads TGTGCCACCAGCCTGGTGCGGGGCGGAGGCAATGAGCAGTTCTTC. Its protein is CATSLVRGGGNEQFF.

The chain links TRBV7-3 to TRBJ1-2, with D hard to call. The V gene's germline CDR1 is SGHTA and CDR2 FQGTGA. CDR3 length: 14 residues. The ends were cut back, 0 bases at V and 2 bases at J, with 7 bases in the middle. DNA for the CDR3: TGTGCCAGCAGCTTAACGTGGCAAAACTATGGCTACACCTTC. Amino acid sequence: CASSLTWQNYGYTF.

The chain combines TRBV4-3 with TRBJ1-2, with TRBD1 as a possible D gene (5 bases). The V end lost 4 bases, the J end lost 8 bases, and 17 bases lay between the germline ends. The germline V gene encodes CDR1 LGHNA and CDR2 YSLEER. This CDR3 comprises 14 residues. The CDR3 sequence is CASSRTGTDRGYTF. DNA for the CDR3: TGCGCCAGCAGCCGTACCGGGACTGATCGGGGCTACACCTTC.

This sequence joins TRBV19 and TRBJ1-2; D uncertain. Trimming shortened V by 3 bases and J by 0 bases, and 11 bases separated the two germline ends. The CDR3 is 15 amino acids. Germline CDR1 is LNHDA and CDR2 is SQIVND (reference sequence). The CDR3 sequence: CASSMLGESNYGYTF. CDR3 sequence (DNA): TGTGCCAGTAGTATGTTAGGAGAATCTAACTATGGCTACACCTTC.

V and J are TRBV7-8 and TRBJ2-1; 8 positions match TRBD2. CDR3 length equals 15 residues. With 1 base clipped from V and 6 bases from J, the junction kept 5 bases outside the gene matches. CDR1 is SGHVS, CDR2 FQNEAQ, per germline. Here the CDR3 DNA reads TGTGCCAGCAGCTTAGTACCGGGACTAGTCAATGAGCAGTTCTTC. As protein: CASSLVPGLVNEQFF.

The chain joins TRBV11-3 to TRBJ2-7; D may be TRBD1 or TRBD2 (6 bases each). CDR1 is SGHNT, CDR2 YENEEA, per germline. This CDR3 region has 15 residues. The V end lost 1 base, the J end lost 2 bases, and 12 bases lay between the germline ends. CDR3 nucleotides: TGTGCCAGCAGCTTAGGCGCAGGGGAGGCCTACGAGCAGTACTTC. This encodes CASSLGAGEAYEQYF.

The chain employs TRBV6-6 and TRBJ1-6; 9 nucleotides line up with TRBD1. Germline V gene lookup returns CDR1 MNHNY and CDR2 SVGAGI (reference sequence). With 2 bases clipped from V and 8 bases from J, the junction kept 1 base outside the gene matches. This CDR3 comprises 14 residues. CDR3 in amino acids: CASSYRDRDSPLHF. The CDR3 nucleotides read TGTGCCAGCAGTTACCGGGACAGGGATTCACCCCTCCACTTT.

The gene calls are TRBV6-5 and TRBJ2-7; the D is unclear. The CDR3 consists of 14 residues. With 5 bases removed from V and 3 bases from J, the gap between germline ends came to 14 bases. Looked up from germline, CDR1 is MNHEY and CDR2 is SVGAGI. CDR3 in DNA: TGTGCCAGCAGTCCTCCCTCCTTGGACTACGAGCAGTACTTC. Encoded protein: CASSPPSLDYEQYF.

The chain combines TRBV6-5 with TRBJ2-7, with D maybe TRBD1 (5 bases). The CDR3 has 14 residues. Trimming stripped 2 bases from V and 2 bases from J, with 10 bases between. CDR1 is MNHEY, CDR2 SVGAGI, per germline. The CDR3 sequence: CASSYAQGTYEQYF. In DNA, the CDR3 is TGTGCCAGCAGTTACGCGCAGGGTACCTACGAGCAGTACTTC.

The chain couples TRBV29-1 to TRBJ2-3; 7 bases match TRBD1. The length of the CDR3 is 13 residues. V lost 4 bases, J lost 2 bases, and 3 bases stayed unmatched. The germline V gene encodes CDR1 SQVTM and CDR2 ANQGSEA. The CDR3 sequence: CSVAGQNTDTQYF. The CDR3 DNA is TGCAGCGTTGCGGGACAGAACACAGATACGCAGTATTTT.

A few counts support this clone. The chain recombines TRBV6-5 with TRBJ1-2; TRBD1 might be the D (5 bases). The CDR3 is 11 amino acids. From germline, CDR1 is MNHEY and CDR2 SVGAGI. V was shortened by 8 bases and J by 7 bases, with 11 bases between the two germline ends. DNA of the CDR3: TGTGCCAGCCGGGACGGGGGTGGCTACACCTTC. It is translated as CASRDGGGYTF.

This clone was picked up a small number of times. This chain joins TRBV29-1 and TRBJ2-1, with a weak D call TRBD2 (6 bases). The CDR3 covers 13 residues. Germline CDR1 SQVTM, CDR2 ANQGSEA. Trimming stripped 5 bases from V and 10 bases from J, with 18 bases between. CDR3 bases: TGCAGCGTTATAAAGGCGGGGATTACGGAGCAGTTCTTC. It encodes CSVIKAGITEQFF.

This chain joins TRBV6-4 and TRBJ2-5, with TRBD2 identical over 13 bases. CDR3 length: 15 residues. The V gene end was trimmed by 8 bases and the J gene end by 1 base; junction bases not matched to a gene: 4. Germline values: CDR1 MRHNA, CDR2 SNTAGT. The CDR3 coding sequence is TGTGCCAGCTCCCGGACTAGCGGGGGCCAAGAGACCCAGTACTTC. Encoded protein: CASSRTSGGQETQYF.

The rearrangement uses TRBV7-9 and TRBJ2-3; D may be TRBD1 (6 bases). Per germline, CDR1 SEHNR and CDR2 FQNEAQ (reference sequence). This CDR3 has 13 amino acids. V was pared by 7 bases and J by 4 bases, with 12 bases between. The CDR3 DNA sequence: TGTGCCAGCATTTCCGGGACATCAGATACGCAGTATTTT. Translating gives CASISGTSDTQYF.

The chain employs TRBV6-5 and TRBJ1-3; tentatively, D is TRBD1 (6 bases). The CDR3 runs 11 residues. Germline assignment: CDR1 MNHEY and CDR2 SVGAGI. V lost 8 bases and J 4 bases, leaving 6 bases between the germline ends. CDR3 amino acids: CASGQGNTIYF. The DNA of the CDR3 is TGTGCCAGCGGACAGGGAAACACCATATATTTT.

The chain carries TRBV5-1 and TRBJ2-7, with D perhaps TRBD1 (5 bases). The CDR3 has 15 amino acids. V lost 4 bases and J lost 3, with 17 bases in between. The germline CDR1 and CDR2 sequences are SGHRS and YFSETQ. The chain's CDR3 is CASSLDTGNHYEQYF. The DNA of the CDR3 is TGCGCCAGCAGCCTGGACACAGGTAACCACTACGAGCAGTACTTC.

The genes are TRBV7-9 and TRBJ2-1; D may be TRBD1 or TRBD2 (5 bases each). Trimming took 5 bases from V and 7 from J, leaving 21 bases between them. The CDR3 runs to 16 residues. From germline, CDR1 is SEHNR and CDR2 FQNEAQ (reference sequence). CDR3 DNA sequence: TGTGCCAGCAGCAAGGGGAGTGGGAGCCCCGAAAATGAGCAGTTCTTC. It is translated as CASSKGSGSPENEQFF.

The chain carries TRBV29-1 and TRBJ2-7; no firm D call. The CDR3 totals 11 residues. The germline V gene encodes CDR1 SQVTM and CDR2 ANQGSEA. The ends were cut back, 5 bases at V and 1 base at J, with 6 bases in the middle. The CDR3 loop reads CSVHDSYEQYF. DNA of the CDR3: TGCAGCGTTCACGATTCCTACGAGCAGTACTTC.

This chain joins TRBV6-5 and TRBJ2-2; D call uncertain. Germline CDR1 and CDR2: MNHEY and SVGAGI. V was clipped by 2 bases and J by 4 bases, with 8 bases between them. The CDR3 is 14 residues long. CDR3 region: CASSYGPGTGELFF. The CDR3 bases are TGTGCCAGCAGTTACGGACCGGGCACCGGGGAGCTGTTTTTT.

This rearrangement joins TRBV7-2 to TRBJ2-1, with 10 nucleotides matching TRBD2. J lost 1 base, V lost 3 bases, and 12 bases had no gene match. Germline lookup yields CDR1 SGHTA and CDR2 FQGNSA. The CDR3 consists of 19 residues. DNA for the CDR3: TGTGCCAGCAGCTTTGGGGGAACTAGCGGGGCCAGTTCCTACAATGAGCAGTTCTTC. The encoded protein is CASSFGGTSGASSYNEQFF. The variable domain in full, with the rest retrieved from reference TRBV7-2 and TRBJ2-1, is GAGVSQSPSNKVTEKGKDVELRCDPISGHTALYWYRQSLGQGLEFLIYFQGNSAPDKSGLPSDRFSAERTGGSVSTLTIQRTQQEDSAVYLCASSFGGTSGASSYNEQFFGPGTRLTVL.

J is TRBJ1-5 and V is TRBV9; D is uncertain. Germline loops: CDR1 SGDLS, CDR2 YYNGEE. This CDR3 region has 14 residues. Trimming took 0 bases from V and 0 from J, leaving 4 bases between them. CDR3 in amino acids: CASSVEGSNQPQHF. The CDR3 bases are TGTGCCAGCAGCGTAGAGGGTAGCAATCAGCCCCAGCATTTT.